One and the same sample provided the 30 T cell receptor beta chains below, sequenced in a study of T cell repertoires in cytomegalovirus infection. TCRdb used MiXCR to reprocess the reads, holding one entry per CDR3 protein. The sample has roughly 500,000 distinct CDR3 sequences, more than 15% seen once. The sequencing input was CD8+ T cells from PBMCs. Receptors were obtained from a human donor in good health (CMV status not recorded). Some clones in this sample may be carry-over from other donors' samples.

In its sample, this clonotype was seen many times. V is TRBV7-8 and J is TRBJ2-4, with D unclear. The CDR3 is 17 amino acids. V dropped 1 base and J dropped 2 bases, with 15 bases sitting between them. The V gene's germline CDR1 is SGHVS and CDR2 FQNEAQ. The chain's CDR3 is CASSLGSGGVSKNIQYF. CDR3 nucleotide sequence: TGTGCCAGCAGCTTAGGGTCAGGCGGAGTGTCCAAAAACATTCAGTACTTC.

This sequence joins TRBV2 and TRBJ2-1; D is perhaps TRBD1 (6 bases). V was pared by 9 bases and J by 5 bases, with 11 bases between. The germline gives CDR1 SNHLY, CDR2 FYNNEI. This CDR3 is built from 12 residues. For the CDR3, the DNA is TGTGCCAGAAACAGGGCTAACAATGAGCAGTTCTTC. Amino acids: CARNRANNEQFF.

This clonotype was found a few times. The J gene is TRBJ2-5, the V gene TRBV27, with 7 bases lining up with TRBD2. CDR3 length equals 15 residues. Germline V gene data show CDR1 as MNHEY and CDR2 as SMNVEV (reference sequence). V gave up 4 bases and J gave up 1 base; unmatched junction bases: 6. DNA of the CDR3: TGTGCCAGCAGTTCCCGACTAGCACCCCAAGAGACCCAGTACTTC. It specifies CASSSRLAPQETQYF.

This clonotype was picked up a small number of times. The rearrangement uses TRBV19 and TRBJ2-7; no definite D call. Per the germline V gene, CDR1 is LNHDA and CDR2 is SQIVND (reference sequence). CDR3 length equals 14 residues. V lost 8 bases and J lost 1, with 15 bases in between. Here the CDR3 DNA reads TGTGCCAGTCGACCTTATGACGGTTCCTACGAGCAGTACTTC. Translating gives CASRPYDGSYEQYF.

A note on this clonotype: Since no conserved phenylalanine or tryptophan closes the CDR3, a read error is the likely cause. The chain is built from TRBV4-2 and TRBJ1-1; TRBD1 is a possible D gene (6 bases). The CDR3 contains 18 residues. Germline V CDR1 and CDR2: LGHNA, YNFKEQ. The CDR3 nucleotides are TGTGCAAGCAGCCAAGTAATTCCAGGGGATTCGATGAACACTGAAGCTTTCTGT. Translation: CASSQVIPGDSMNTEAFC.

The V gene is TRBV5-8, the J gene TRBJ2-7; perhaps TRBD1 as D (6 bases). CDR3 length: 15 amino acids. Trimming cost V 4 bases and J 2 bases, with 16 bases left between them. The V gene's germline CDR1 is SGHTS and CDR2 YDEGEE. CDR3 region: CASSPDRFNPYEQYF. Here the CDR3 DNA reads TGTGCCAGCAGCCCCGACAGGTTCAACCCCTACGAGCAGTACTTC.

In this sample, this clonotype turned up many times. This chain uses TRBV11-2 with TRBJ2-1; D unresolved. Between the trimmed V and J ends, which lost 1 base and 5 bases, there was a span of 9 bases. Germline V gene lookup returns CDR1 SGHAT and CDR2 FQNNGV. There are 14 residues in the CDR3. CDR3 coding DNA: TGTGCCAGCAGCTTAGCGATTACGAACAATGAGCAGTTCTTC. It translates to CASSLAITNNEQFF.

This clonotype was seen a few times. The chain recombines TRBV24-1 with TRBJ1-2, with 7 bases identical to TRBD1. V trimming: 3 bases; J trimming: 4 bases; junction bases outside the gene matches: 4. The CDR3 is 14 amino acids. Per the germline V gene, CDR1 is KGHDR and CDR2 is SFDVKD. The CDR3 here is CATSDTGTVYGYTF. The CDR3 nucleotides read TGTGCCACCAGTGATACCGGGACAGTCTATGGCTACACCTTC.

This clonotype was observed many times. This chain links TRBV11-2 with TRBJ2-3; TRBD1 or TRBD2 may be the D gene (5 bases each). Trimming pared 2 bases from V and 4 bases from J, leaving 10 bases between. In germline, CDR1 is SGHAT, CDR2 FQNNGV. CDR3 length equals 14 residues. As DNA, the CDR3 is TGTGCCAGCAGCTTACAGGGCGGGCCAGATACGCAGTATTTT. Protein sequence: CASSLQGGPDTQYF.

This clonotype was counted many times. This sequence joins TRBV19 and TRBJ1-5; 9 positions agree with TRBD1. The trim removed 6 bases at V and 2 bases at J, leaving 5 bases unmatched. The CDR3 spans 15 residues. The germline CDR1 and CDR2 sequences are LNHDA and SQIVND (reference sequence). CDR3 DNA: TGTGCCAGTAGGACGGGACAGGGAGGCAATCAGCCCCAGCATTTT. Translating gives CASRTGQGGNQPQHF.

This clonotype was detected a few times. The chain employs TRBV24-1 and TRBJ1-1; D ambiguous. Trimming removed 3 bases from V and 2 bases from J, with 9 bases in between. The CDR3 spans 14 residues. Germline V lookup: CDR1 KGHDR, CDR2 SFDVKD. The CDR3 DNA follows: TGTGCCACCAGTGATGGCCGCCTCAACACTGAAGCTTTCTTT. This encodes CATSDGRLNTEAFF.

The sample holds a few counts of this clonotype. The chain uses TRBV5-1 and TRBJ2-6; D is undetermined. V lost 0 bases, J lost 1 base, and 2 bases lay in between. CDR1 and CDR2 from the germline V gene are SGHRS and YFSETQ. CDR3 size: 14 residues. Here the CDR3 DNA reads TGCGCCAGCAGCTTGGATTCTGGGGCCAACGTCCTGACTTTC. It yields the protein CASSLDSGANVLTF.

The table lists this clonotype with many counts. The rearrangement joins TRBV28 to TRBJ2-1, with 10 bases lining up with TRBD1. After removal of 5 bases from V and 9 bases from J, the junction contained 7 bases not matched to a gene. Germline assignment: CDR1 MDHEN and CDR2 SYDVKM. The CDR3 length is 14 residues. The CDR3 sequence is CASSTRQGAGEQFF. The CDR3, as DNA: TGTGCCAGCAGTACCCGACAGGGGGCTGGTGAGCAGTTCTTC.

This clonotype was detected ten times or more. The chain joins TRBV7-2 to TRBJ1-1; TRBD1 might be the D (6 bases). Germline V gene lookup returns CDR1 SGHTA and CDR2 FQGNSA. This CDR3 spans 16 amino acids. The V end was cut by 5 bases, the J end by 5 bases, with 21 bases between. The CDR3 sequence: CASSAGGGPRRTEAFF. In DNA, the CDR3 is TGTGCCAGCAGCGCCGGGGGGGGGCCTAGACGAACTGAAGCTTTCTTT.

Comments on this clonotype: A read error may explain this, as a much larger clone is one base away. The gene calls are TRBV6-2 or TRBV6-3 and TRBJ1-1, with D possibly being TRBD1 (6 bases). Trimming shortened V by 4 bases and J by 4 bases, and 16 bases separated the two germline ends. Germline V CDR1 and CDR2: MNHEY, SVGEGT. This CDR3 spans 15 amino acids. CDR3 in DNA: TGTGCCAGCAGTTCTGCAGGGGCTAGAGTCACTGAAGCTTTCTTT. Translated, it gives CASSSAGARVTEAFF.

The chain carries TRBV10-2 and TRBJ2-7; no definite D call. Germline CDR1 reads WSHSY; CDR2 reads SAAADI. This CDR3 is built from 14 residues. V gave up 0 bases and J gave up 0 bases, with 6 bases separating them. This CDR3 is CASSESWTSYEQYF. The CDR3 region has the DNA TGCGCCAGCAGTGAGTCGTGGACCTCCTACGAGCAGTACTTC.

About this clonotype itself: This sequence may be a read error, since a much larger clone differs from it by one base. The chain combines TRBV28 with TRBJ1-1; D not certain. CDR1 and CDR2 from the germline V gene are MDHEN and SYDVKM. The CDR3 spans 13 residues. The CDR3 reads CASSFNGNTVAFF. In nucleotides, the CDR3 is TGTGCCAGCAGTTTTAACGGAAACACTGTAGCTTTCTTT. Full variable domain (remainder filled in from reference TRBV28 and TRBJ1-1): DVKVTQSSRYLVKRTGEKVFLECVQDMDHENMFWYRQDPGLGLRLIYFSYDVKMKEKGDIPEGYSVSREKKERFSLILESASTNQTSMYLCASSFNGNTVAFFGQGTRLTVV.

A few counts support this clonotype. CDR3 bases: TGTGCCAGCAGCTTGAGGGGGGATCACTATGGCTACACCTTC. As protein: CASSLRGDHYGYTF. The genes are TRBV5-4 and TRBJ1-2; D possibly corresponds to TRBD1 (6 bases). CDR1 is SGHNT, CDR2 YYREEE, per germline (reference sequence). Trimming removed 1 base from V and 3 bases from J, with 10 bases in between. The CDR3 extends over 14 amino acids. Using reference TRBV5-4 and TRBJ1-2 for the parts outside the CDR3, the full variable domain is ETGVTQSPTHLIKTRGQQVTLRCSSQSGHNTVSWYQQALGQGPQFIFQYYREEENGRGNFPPRFSGLQFPNYSSELNVNALELDDSALYLCASSLRGDHYGYTFGSGTRLTVV.

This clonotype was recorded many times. CDR3 in amino acids: CASSMGGVYGKNIQYF. The CDR3 coding sequence is TGTGCCAGTAGTATGGGTGGGGTCTACGGCAAAAACATTCAGTACTTC. This chain uses TRBV19 with TRBJ2-4; D gene ambiguous. The CDR3 is 16 residues long. V was cut by 3 bases and J by 3 bases, with 15 bases left in between. CDR1 LNHDA and CDR2 SQIVND come from the germline V gene (reference sequence).

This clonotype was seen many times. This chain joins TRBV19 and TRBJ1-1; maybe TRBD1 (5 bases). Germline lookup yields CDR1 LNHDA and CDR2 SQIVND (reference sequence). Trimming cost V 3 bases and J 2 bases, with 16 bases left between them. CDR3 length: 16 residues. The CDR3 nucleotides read TGTGCCAGTAGTATCTCGTTACGAGGGGCCAACACTGAAGCTTTCTTT. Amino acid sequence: CASSISLRGANTEAFF.

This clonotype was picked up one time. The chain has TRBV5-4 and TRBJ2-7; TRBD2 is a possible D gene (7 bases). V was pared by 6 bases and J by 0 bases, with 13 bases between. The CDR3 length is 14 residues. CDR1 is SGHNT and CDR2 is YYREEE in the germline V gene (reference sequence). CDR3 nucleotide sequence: TGTGCCAGCACGGGGGGCGAAGGCTCCTACGAGCAGTACTTC. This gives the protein CASTGGEGSYEQYF. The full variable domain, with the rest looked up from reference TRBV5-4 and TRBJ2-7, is ETGVTQSPTHLIKTRGQQVTLRCSSQSGHNTVSWYQQALGQGPQFIFQYYREEENGRGNFPPRFSGLQFPNYSSELNVNALELDDSALYLCASTGGEGSYEQYFGPGTRLTVT.

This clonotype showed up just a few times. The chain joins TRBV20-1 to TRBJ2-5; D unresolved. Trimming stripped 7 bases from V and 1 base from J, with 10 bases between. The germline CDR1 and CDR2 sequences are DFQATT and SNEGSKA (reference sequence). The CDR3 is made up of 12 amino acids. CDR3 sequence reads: CSVTTPQETQYF. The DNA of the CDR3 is TGCAGTGTTACGACTCCCCAAGAGACCCAGTACTTC.

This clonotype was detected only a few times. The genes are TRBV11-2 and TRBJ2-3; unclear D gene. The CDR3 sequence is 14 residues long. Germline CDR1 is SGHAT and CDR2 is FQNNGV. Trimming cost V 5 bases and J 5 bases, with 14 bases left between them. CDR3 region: CASSPDPVVDTQYF. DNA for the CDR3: TGTGCCAGCAGCCCCGACCCGGTGGTAGATACGCAGTATTTT.

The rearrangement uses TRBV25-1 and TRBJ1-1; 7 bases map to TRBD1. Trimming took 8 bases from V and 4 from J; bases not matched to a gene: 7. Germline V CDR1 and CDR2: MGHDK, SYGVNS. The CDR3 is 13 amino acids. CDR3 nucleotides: TGTGCCAGCCTACAGGGGATGAGCACTGAAGCTTTCTTT. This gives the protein CASLQGMSTEAFF.

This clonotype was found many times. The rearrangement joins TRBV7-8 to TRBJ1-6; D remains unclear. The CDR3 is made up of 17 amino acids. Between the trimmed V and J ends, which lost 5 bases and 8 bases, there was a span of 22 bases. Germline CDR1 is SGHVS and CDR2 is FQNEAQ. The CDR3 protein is CASSRRPTRMVDSPLHF. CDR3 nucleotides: TGTGCCAGCAGCAGACGTCCCACACGGATGGTTGATTCACCCCTCCACTTT.

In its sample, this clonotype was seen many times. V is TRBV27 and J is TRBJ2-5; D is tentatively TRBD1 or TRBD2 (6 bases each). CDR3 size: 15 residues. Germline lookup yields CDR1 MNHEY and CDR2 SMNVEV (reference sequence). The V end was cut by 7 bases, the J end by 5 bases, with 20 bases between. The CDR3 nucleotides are TGTGCCAGCACTCCAACGTGGGGGGCAAGGGAGACCCAGTACTTC. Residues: CASTPTWGARETQYF.

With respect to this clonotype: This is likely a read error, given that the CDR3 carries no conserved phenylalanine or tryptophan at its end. This CDR3 is CAISDTDRMNEQYL. Written as DNA, the CDR3 is TGTGCCATCAGTGACACGGACAGGATGAACGAGCAGTACTTA. This sequence joins TRBV10-3 and TRBJ2-7, with TRBD1 matching 7 bases. The CDR3 has 14 residues. Germline trimming cut 3 bases from V and 5 bases from J; bases unmatched to any gene: 7. Germline CDR1 and CDR2: ENHRY and SYGVKD.

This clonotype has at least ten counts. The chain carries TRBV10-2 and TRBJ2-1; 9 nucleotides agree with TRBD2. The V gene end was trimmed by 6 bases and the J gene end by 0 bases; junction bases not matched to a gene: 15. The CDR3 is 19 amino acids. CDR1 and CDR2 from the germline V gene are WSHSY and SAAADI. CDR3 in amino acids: CASREGVLAGVSSYNEQFF. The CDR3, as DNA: TGCGCCAGCAGGGAGGGAGTCTTAGCGGGGGTTAGCTCCTACAATGAGCAGTTCTTC.

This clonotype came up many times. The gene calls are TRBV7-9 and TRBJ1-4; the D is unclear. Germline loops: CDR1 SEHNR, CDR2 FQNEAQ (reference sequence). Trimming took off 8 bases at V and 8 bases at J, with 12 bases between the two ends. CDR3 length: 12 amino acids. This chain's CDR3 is CASSEVREKLFF. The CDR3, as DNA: TGTGCCAGCTCAGAGGTACGGGAAAAACTGTTTTTT. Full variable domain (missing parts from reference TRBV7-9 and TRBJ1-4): DTGVSQNPRHKITKRGQNVTFRCDPISEHNRLYWYRQTLGQGPEFLTYFQNEAQLEKSRLLSDRFSAERPKGSFSTLEIQRTEQGDSAMYLCASSEVREKLFFGSGTQLSVL.

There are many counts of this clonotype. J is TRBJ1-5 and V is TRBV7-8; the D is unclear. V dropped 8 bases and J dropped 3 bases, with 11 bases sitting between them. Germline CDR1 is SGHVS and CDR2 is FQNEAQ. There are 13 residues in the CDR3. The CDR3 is CASSEGYNQPQHF. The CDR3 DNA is TGTGCCAGCTCAGAAGGGTACAATCAGCCCCAGCATTTT.